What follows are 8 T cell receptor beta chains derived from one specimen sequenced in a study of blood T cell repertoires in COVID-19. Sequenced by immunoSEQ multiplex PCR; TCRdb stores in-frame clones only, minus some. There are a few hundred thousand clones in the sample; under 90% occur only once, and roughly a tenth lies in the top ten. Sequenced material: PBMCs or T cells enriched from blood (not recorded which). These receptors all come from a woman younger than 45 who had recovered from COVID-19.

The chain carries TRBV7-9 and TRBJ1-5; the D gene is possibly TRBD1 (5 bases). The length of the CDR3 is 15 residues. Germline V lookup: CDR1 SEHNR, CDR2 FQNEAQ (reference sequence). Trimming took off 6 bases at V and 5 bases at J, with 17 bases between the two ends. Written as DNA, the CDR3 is TGTGCCAGCAGTAGAGGGGCTAGGGAGGATCAGCCCCAGCATTTT. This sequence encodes CASSRGAREDQPQHF.

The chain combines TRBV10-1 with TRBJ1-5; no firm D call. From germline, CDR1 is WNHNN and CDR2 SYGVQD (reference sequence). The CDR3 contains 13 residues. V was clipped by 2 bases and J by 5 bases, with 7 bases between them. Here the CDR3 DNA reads TGCGCCAGCAGTGAGCAATTAGATCAGCCCCAGCATTTT. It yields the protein CASSEQLDQPQHF.

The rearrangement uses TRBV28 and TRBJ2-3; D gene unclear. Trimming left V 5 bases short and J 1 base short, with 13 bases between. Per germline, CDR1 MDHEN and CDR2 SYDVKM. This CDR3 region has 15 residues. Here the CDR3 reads CASSHDSIGTDTQYF. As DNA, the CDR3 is TGTGCCAGCAGTCACGATAGTATTGGCACAGATACGCAGTATTTT.

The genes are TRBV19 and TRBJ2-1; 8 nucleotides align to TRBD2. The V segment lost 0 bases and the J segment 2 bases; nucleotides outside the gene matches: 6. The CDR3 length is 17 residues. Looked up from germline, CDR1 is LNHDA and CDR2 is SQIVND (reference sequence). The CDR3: CASSIDSGGRTYNEQFF. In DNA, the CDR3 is TGTGCCAGTAGTATAGATTCGGGCGGGAGGACCTACAATGAGCAGTTCTTC. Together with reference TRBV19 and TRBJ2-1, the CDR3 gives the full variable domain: DGGITQSPKYLFRKEGQNVTLSCEQNLNHDAMYWYRQDPGQGLRLIYYSQIVNDFQKGDIAEGYSVSREKKESFPLTVTSAQKNPTAFYLCASSIDSGGRTYNEQFFGPGTRLTVL.

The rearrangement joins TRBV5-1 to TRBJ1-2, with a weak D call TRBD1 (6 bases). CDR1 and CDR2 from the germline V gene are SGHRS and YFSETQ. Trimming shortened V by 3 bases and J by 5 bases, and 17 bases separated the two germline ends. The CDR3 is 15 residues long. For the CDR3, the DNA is TGCGCCAGCAGCTGGAGGACAGCCCAACCTTATGGCTACACCTTC. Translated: CASSWRTAQPYGYTF. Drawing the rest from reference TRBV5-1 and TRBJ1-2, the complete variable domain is KAGVTQTPRYLIKTRGQQVTLSCSPISGHRSVSWYQQTPGQGLQFLFEYFSETQRNKGNFPGRFSGRQFSNSRSEMNVSTLELGDSALYLCASSWRTAQPYGYTFGSGTRLTVV.

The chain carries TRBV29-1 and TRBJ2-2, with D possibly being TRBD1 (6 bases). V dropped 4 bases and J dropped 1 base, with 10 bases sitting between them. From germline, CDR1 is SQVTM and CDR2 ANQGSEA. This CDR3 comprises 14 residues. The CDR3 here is CSVVVQGNTGELFF. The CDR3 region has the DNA TGCAGCGTTGTTGTACAGGGGAACACCGGGGAGCTGTTTTTT.

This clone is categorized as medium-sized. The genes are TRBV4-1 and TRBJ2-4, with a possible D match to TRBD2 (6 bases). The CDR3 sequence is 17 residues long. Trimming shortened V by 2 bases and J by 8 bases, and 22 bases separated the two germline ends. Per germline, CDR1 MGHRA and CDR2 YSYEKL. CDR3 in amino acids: CASSQKVRLTGVDIQYF. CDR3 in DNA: TGCGCCAGCAGCCAAAAAGTCCGACTGACGGGGGTCGACATTCAGTACTTC.

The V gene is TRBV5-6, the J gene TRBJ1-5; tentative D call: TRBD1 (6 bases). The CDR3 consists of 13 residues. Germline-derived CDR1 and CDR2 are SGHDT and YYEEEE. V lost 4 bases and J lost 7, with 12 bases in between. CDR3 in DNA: TGTGCCAGCAGCAGCCTGAGGGGGCAGCCCCAGCATTTT. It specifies CASSSLRGQPQHF. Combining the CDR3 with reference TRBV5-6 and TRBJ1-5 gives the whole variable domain DAGVTQSPTHLIKTRGQQVTLRCSPKSGHDTVSWYQQALGQGPQFIFQYYEEEERQRGNFPDRFSGHQFPNYSSELNVNALLLGDSALYLCASSSLRGQPQHFGDGTRLSIL.